The subject of this entry is one TCR beta chain. For each CDR3 protein, TCRdb gives one entry from its re-call of the 5' RACE reads, without DNA. The sample is made up of 200,000 to 250,000 distinct CDR3 sequences, and the top ten hold more than 7.5% of it. These data belong to a study of monozygotic twins with inflammatory bowel disease. The sequenced sample consisted of blood. This TCR was recovered from a human donor with ulcerative colitis or Crohn's disease, or a healthy co-twin of an affected twin (not recorded which).

The CDR3 spells CASSMGAANEKLFF. V is TRBV5-4 and J is TRBJ1-4; the TCRdb call, TRBD1, lacks DNA for checking. Germline V gives CDR1 SGHNT, CDR2 YYREEE (reference sequence). This CDR3 comprises 14 residues.